The rows below give T cell receptor beta chains drawn from one sample of a study of blood T cell repertoires in COVID-19. Sequenced by immunoSEQ multiplex PCR; TCRdb stores in-frame clones only, minus some. The table includes 35,000 to 40,000 clones, roughly 90% detected once. The sample comprised peripheral blood. These receptors all stem from a man between 65 and 85 years old with acute or convalescent COVID-19. CDR3s include the opening cysteine and the closing phenylalanine or tryptophan. A D gene is named only where the DNA matches it firmly.

v_call	j_call	d_call	cdr3_aa	cdr3_nt
TRBV5-1	TRBJ2-1	TRBD2	CASSLATLALYNEQFF	TGCGCCAGCAGCTTGGCCACACTAGCGCTCTACAATGAGCAGTTCTTC
TRBV7-7	TRBJ2-1	TRBD2	CASSSQGGSSYNEQFF	TGTGCTAGCAGCTCTCAGGGCGGGAGCTCTTACAATGAGCAGTTCTTC
TRBV11-2	TRBJ2-3	.	CASSLDAMNPTTGTDTQYF	TGTGCCAGCAGCCTCGACGCAATGAATCCCACAACGGGAACAGATACGCAGTATTTT
TRBV7-2	TRBJ2-1	.	CASSLTPTIADNEQFF	TGTGCCAGCAGCTTAACGCCGACGATAGCGGACAATGAGCAGTTCTTC
TRBV7-8	TRBJ2-3	TRBD2	CASSSGLAASTDTQYF	TGTGCCAGCAGCAGCGGACTAGCGGCTAGCACAGATACGCAGTATTTT
TRBV6-5	TRBJ2-2	TRBD1	CASSSTGGTGELFF	TGTGCCAGCAGTTCTACAGGGGGAACCGGGGAGCTGTTTTTT
TRBV6-2/TRBV6-3	TRBJ1-1	.	CASSHNRDTEAFF	TGTGCCAGCAGCCATAACAGGGACACTGAAGCTTTCTTT
TRBV5-6	TRBJ1-1	TRBD1	CASSLPTGQEAFF	TGTGCCAGCAGCTTGCCGACAGGGCAAGAAGCTTTCTTT
TRBV27	TRBJ2-7	.	CASSLQGSYEQYF	TGTGCCAGCAGTTTACAGGGGTCCTACGAGCAGTACTTC
TRBV4-2	TRBJ2-5	TRBD2	CASSQDGAGGETQYF	TGTGCCAGCAGCCAGGACGGAGCGGGAGGAGAGACCCAGTACTTC
TRBV24-1	TRBJ2-3	.	CATSDWTKDTQYF	TGTGCCACCAGTGATTGGACTAAAGATACGCAGTATTTT
TRBV7-9	TRBJ2-5	.	CASSLDGRWETQYF	TGTGCCAGCAGCTTAGATGGCCGATGGGAGACCCAGTACTTC